This note documents a single T cell receptor beta chain sequence. The sample belongs to a study of blood T cell repertoires in COVID-19. The CDR3 has 14 residues. V trimming: 8 bases; J trimming: 0 bases; junction bases outside the gene matches: 6. Per germline, CDR1 SNHLY and CDR2 FYNNEI. The data were produced by immunoSEQ multiplex PCR, yet TCRdb's version contains in-frame clones alone and is incomplete. The profile shows some 170,000 clones, 70% to 90% of them singletons. Participants had their cohort set by participant-reported clinical history. The sequenced sample consisted of PBMCs or T cells enriched from blood (not recorded which). This TCR derives from a man between 35 and 55 years old who had recovered from COVID-19. V usage is TRBV2 and J usage is TRBJ1-1; TRBD1 matches at 7 bases. For the CDR3, the DNA is TGTGCCAGCCGGGGACAGCTCATGAACACTGAAGCTTTCTTT. It specifies CASRGQLMNTEAFF. The whole variable domain, filled in from reference TRBV2 and TRBJ1-1, reads EPEVTQTPSHQVTQMGQEVILRCVPISNHLYFYWYRQILGQKVEFLVSFYNNEISEKSEIFDDQFSVERPDGSNFTLKIRSTKLEDSAMYFCASRGQLMNTEAFFGQGTRLTVV.